A selection of T cell receptor beta chains follows, all from one sample in a study of neurological immune-mediated disorders. TCRdb passed the 5' RACE reads through MiXCR, listing each CDR3 protein once. The sample has about 44,000 distinct CDR3 sequences, about 6% seen once. Sample: CD4+ T cells from blood. These TCRs come from a woman between 40 and 50 years old in good health. Each CDR3 is given with its conserved first and last residue. A D gene is named only where the DNA matches it firmly. Clone size appears in some rows only: once, few, many, or a class for an expanded clone.

CDR3aa: CSAMDAGGPSYEQYF; CDR3nt: TGCAGTGCTATGGACGCGGGAGGTCCTTCGTACGAGCAGTACTTC; v_gene: TRBV20-1; abundance: .; d_gene: TRBD2; j_gene: TRBJ2-7
CDR3aa: CSALLADTQYF; CDR3nt: TGCAGTGCTTTGCTAGCAGATACGCAGTATTTT; v_gene: TRBV20-1; abundance: many; d_gene: .; j_gene: TRBJ2-3
CDR3aa: CASKAPMGGQPQHF; CDR3nt: TGTGCCAGCAAAGCGCCGATGGGAGGACAGCCCCAGCATTTT; v_gene: TRBV28; abundance: many; d_gene: .; j_gene: TRBJ1-5
CDR3aa: CAIQGSSGNTIYF; CDR3nt: TGTGCCATCCAAGGGAGCTCTGGAAACACCATATATTTT; v_gene: TRBV10-3; abundance: many; d_gene: .; j_gene: TRBJ1-3
CDR3aa: CASSFRTTTDTQYF; CDR3nt: TGCGCCAGCAGCTTTAGGACTACCACAGATACGCAGTATTTT; v_gene: TRBV5-1; abundance: many; d_gene: .; j_gene: TRBJ2-3
CDR3aa: CASGDGNEQFF; CDR3nt: TGTGCCAGCGGGGATGGAAATGAGCAGTTCTTC; v_gene: TRBV4-2; abundance: many; d_gene: .; j_gene: TRBJ2-1
CDR3aa: CASTISTDYSNQPQHF; CDR3nt: TGTGCCAGTACCATCTCGACCGATTATAGCAATCAGCCCCAGCATTTT; v_gene: TRBV19; abundance: .; d_gene: .; j_gene: TRBJ1-5
CDR3aa: CATSDWAGGRYEQYF; CDR3nt: TGTGCCACCAGTGATTGGGCAGGGGGCAGGTACGAGCAGTACTTC; v_gene: TRBV24-1; abundance: many; d_gene: TRBD1; j_gene: TRBJ2-7
CDR3aa: CATSRVGTGQSYEQYF; CDR3nt: TGTGCCACCAGCAGAGTCGGTACGGGACAGTCCTACGAGCAGTACTTC; v_gene: TRBV15; abundance: many; d_gene: TRBD1; j_gene: TRBJ2-7
CDR3aa: CSAASGSFGYNEQFF; CDR3nt: TGCAGTGCAGCGAGCGGGAGCTTTGGTTACAATGAGCAGTTCTTC; v_gene: TRBV20-1; abundance: many; d_gene: TRBD2; j_gene: TRBJ2-1
CDR3aa: CASPRVDSNQPQHF; CDR3nt: TGTGCCAGCCCCAGGGTGGATAGCAATCAGCCCCAGCATTTT; v_gene: TRBV21-1; abundance: many; d_gene: .; j_gene: TRBJ1-5
CDR3aa: CASSLSRTGVIYGYTF; CDR3nt: TGTGCCAGCAGTTTATCAAGGACAGGGGTGATCTATGGCTACACCTTC; v_gene: TRBV28; abundance: many; d_gene: TRBD1; j_gene: TRBJ1-2
CDR3aa: CATSDPGLVDNEQFF; CDR3nt: TGTGCCACCAGTGATCCGGGACTAGTCGACAATGAGCAGTTCTTC; v_gene: TRBV24-1; abundance: many; d_gene: TRBD2; j_gene: TRBJ2-1
CDR3aa: CASSSTSANGNEQFF; CDR3nt: TGTGCCAGCAGTAGTACTAGCGCGAATGGGAATGAGCAGTTCTTC; v_gene: TRBV12-3/TRBV12-4; abundance: many; d_gene: TRBD2; j_gene: TRBJ2-1
CDR3aa: CASSSGPTGTVSNQPQHF; CDR3nt: TGTGCCAGCAGCTCTGGCCCGACAGGGACGGTTAGCAATCAGCCCCAGCATTTT; v_gene: TRBV5-6; abundance: many; d_gene: TRBD1; j_gene: TRBJ1-5
CDR3aa: CSAPFSGAGTDTQYF; CDR3nt: TGCAGTGCCCCCTTTTCGGGAGCCGGCACAGATACGCAGTATTTT; v_gene: TRBV20-1; abundance: many; d_gene: .; j_gene: TRBJ2-3
CDR3aa: CASSAGRRSSYNEQFF; CDR3nt: TGTGCCAGCAGCGCTGGACGGCGGAGCTCCTACAATGAGCAGTTCTTC; v_gene: TRBV6-2/TRBV6-3; abundance: .; d_gene: .; j_gene: TRBJ2-1
CDR3aa: CASTRGAPRNTEAFF; CDR3nt: TGTGCCAGCACGCGAGGGGCACCACGGAACACTGAAGCTTTCTTT; v_gene: TRBV14; abundance: .; d_gene: .; j_gene: TRBJ1-1
CDR3aa: CASTKGRGALTQYF; CDR3nt: TGTGCCAGCACCAAGGGCAGGGGAGCGTTGACCCAGTACTTC; v_gene: TRBV6-5; abundance: many; d_gene: .; j_gene: TRBJ2-5
CDR3aa: CSASLRSPNQPQHF; CDR3nt: TGCAGTGCTAGCCTCAGGTCTCCCAATCAGCCCCAGCATTTT; v_gene: TRBV20-1; abundance: many; d_gene: .; j_gene: TRBJ1-5
CDR3aa: CASSLAPAENQPQHF; CDR3nt: TGTGCCAGCAGTTTAGCGCCGGCCGAGAATCAGCCCCAGCATTTT; v_gene: TRBV12-3/TRBV12-4; abundance: many; d_gene: .; j_gene: TRBJ1-5
CDR3aa: CSAEVAGVSQETQYF; CDR3nt: TGCAGTGCAGAGGTGGCAGGAGTCAGCCAAGAGACCCAGTACTTC; v_gene: TRBV20-1; abundance: many; d_gene: .; j_gene: TRBJ2-5
CDR3aa: CASSPSLSNYGYTF; CDR3nt: TGCGCCAGCAGCCCCTCACTTTCTAACTATGGCTACACCTTC; v_gene: TRBV5-1; abundance: many; d_gene: .; j_gene: TRBJ1-2
CDR3aa: CASSSTTSLYNEQFF; CDR3nt: TGTGCCAGCAGTAGTACCACATCCTTATACAATGAGCAGTTCTTC; v_gene: TRBV25-1; abundance: many; d_gene: .; j_gene: TRBJ2-1
CDR3aa: CASSQDRVGTQYF; CDR3nt: TGTGCCAGCAGCCAGGACAGGGTTGGGACCCAGTACTTC; v_gene: TRBV6-5; abundance: many; d_gene: TRBD1; j_gene: TRBJ2-5
CDR3aa: CASSMGQRLNTEAFF; CDR3nt: TGTGCCAGTAGTATGGGACAGCGCTTGAACACTGAAGCTTTCTTT; v_gene: TRBV19; abundance: .; d_gene: TRBD1; j_gene: TRBJ1-1
CDR3aa: CAISESPRGLAAGEQYF; CDR3nt: TGTGCCATCAGTGAGTCACCCCGGGGGCTAGCGGCCGGCGAGCAGTACTTC; v_gene: TRBV10-3; abundance: many; d_gene: .; j_gene: TRBJ2-7
CDR3aa: CASTFGAGSETQYF; CDR3nt: TGTGCCAGCACGTTCGGGGCCGGGTCGGAGACCCAGTACTTC; v_gene: TRBV2; abundance: many; d_gene: .; j_gene: TRBJ2-5
CDR3aa: CASSLVGVGYEQYF; CDR3nt: TGTGCCAGCAGCTTGGTTGGAGTCGGCTACGAGCAGTACTTC; v_gene: TRBV5-5; abundance: many; d_gene: .; j_gene: TRBJ2-7
CDR3aa: CASSAVGWVSTDTQYF; CDR3nt: TGTGCCAGCAGCGCCGTGGGATGGGTTTCGACAGATACGCAGTATTTT; v_gene: TRBV9; abundance: many; d_gene: .; j_gene: TRBJ2-3
CDR3aa: CASSTRDGSGDTQYF; CDR3nt: TGTGCCAGCAGCACCCGGGACGGGAGTGGAGATACGCAGTATTTT; v_gene: TRBV11-3; abundance: many; d_gene: .; j_gene: TRBJ2-3
CDR3aa: CASSLVMGNTGELFF; CDR3nt: TGTGCCAGCAGCTTAGTCATGGGAAACACCGGGGAGCTGTTTTTT; v_gene: TRBV7-2; abundance: many; d_gene: .; j_gene: TRBJ2-2
CDR3aa: CASRPPGLLNYEQYF; CDR3nt: TGTGCCAGCAGACCACCGGGACTCCTAAACTACGAGCAGTACTTC; v_gene: TRBV25-1; abundance: few; d_gene: .; j_gene: TRBJ2-7
CDR3aa: CSASFPGAGGETQYF; CDR3nt: TGCAGTGCTAGTTTTCCGGGAGCCGGGGGTGAGACCCAGTACTTC; v_gene: TRBV20-1; abundance: many; d_gene: .; j_gene: TRBJ2-5
CDR3aa: CASAKDGSYGYTF; CDR3nt: TGCGCCAGCGCAAAAGACGGATCCTATGGCTACACCTTC; v_gene: TRBV5-1; abundance: many; d_gene: .; j_gene: TRBJ1-2
CDR3aa: CASSFSNQDRVGISGANVLTF; CDR3nt: TGTGCCAGCAGCTTCTCTAATCAGGACAGGGTTGGGATTTCTGGGGCCAACGTCCTGACTTTC; v_gene: TRBV5-5; abundance: many; d_gene: TRBD1; j_gene: TRBJ2-6
CDR3aa: CASSLGLQFTDTQYF; CDR3nt: TGTGCCAGCAGCTTGGGACTACAGTTCACAGATACGCAGTATTTT; v_gene: TRBV5-6; abundance: many; d_gene: .; j_gene: TRBJ2-3
CDR3aa: CASSYARWGPNEKLFF; CDR3nt: TGTGCCAGCAGTTACGCCCGATGGGGGCCTAATGAAAAACTGTTTTTT; v_gene: TRBV6-5; abundance: many; d_gene: .; j_gene: TRBJ1-4
CDR3aa: CASSLWGTGELFF; CDR3nt: TGTGCCAGCAGCTTATGGGGTACCGGGGAGCTGTTTTTT; v_gene: TRBV7-2; abundance: many; d_gene: .; j_gene: TRBJ2-2
CDR3aa: CASSQGGRDEQFF; CDR3nt: TGTGCCAGCAGCCAAGGGGGACGGGATGAGCAGTTCTTC; v_gene: TRBV4-2; abundance: many; d_gene: .; j_gene: TRBJ2-1
CDR3aa: CASSSRGDTQYF; CDR3nt: TGTGCCAGCAGTTCCAGGGGGGATACGCAGTATTTT; v_gene: TRBV6-5; abundance: many; d_gene: TRBD1; j_gene: TRBJ2-3